The 3 T cell receptor beta chains reported below all come from one sample, sequenced in a study of blood T cell repertoires in COVID-19. Here immunoSEQ multiplex PCR was the method, and the copy in TCRdb shows in-frame clones only, minus some. The table records 45,000 to 65,000 clones, 89% of them present only once. The sequencing input was peripheral blood. These TCRs come from a man of 80 years or more with active or convalescent COVID-19.

This rearrangement joins TRBV18 to TRBJ2-6; 7 positions match TRBD1. The CDR3 sequence is 17 residues long. The germline gives CDR1 KGHSH, CDR2 LQKENI. The junction had 4 bases not matched to a gene; V was cut back by 2 bases and J by 0 bases. CDR3 protein: CASSPKGQTSGANVLTF. The CDR3 DNA is TGTGCCAGCTCACCAAAGGGACAGACCTCTGGGGCCAACGTCCTGACTTTC.

The genes are TRBV29-1 and TRBJ1-1; 7 bases line up with TRBD1. V gave up 7 bases and J gave up 4 bases; unmatched junction bases: 15. Germline CDR1 SQVTM, CDR2 ANQGSEA. This CDR3 spans 15 amino acids. The CDR3 sequence is CSGSEAGGAATEAFF. DNA for the CDR3: TGCAGCGGGTCGGAGGCAGGGGGTGCGGCCACTGAAGCTTTCTTT. Full variable domain (rest looked up from reference TRBV29-1 and TRBJ1-1): SAVISQKPSRDICQRGTSLTIQCQVDSQVTMMFWYRQQPGQSLTLIATANQGSEATYESGFVIDKFPISRPNLTFSTLTVSNMSPEDSSIYLCSGSEAGGAATEAFFGQGTRLTVV.

The CDR3 loop is CASSRLGTPEETQYF. The CDR3 region has the DNA TGCGCCAGCAGCCGTCTTGGGACACCCGAAGAGACCCAGTACTTC. The rearrangement uses TRBV5-1 and TRBJ2-5, with D maybe TRBD1 (6 bases). Trimming took 4 bases from V and 3 from J, leaving 16 bases between them. CDR1 and CDR2 from the germline V gene are SGHRS and YFSETQ. CDR3 size: 15 residues.